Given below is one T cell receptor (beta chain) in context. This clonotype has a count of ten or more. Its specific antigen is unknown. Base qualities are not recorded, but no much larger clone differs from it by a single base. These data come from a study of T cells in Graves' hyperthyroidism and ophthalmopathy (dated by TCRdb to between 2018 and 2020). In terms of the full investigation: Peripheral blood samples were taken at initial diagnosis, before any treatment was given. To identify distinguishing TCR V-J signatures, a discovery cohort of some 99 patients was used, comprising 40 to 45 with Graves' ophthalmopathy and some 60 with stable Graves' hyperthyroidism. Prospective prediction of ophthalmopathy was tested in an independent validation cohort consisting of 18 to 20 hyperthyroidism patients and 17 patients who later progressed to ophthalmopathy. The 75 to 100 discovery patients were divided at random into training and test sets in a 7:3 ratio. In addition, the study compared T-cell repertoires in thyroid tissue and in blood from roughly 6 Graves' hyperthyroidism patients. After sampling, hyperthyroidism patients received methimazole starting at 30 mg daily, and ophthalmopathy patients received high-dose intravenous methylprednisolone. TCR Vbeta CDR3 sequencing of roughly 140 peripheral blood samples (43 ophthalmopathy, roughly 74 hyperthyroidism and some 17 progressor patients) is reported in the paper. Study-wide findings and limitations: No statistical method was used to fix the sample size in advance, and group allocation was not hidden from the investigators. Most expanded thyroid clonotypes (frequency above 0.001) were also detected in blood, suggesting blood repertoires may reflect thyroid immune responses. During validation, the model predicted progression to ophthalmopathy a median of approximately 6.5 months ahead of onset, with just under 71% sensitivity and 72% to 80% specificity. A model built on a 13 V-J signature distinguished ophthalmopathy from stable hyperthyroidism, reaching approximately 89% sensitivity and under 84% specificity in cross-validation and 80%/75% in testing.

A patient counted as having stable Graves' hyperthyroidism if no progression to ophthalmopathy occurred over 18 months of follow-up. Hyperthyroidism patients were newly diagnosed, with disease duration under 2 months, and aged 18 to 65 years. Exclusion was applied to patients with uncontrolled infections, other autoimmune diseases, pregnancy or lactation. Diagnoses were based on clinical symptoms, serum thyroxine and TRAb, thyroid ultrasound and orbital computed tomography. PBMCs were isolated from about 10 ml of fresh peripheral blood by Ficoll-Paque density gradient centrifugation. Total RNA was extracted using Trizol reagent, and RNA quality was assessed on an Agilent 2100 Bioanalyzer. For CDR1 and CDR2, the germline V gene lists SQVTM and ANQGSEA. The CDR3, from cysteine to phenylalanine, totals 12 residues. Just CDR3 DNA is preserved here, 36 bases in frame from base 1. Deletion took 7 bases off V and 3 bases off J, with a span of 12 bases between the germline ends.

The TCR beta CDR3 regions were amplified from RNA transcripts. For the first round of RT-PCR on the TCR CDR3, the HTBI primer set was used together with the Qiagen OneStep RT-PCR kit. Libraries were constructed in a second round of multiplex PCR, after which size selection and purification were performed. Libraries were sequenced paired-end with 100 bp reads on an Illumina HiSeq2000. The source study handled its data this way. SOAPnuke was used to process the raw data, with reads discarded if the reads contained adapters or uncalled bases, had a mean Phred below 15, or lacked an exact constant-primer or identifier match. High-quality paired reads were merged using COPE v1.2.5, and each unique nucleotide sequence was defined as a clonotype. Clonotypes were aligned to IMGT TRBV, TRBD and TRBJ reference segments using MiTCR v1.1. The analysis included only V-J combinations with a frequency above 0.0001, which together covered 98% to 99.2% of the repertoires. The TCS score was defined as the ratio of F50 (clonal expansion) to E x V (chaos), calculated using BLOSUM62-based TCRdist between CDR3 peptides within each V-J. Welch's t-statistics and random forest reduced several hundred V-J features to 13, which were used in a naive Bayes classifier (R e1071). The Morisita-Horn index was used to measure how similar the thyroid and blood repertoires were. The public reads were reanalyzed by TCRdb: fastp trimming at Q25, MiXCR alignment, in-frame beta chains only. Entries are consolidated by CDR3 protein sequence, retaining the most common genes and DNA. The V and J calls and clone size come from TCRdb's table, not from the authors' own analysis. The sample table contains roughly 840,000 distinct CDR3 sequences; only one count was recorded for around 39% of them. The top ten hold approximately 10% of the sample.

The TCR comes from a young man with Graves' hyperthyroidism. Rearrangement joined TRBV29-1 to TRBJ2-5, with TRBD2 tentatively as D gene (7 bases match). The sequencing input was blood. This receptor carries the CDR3 CSARGAEETQYF. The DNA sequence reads TGCAGCGCTCGGGGGGCCGAAGAGACCCAGTACTTC. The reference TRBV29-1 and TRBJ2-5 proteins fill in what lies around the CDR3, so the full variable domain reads SAVISQKPSRDICQRGTSLTIQCQVDSQVTMMFWYRQQPGQSLTLIATANQGSEATYESGFVIDKFPISRPNLTFSTLTVSNMSPEDSSIYLCSARGAEETQYFGPGTRLLVL.